The present entry profiles one T cell receptor beta chain with its context. This specimen belongs to a study of blood T cell repertoires in COVID-19. CDR3 length equals 14 residues. The V and J ends lost 0 bases and 2 bases respectively, with 4 bases between them. The germline V gene has CDR1 SGHAT and CDR2 FQNNGV. In the authors' workflow: By means of reference gene primer amplification, nucleated cell counts were estimated. Repertoires were generated with immunoSEQ multiplex PCR, while TCRdb's copy carries only in-frame clones and drops some. V, J and clone size derive from that table, while D and trimming were established from the DNA sequence. The sample shows around 280,000 clones, about nine tenths of them seen only once.

Sequencing was carried out using peripheral blood. The V and J genes are TRBV11-2 and TRBJ2-2, with D unresolved. This sequence was found in a woman in her thirties with COVID-19, enrolled during active disease. The CDR3 nucleotides read TGTGCCAGCAGCTTAGACCTCAACACCGGGGAGCTGTTTTTT. This encodes CASSLDLNTGELFF.